There are a few counts of the clone carrying this T cell receptor (beta chain). What it binds is unknown. This sample was included in a study of T cells in Graves' hyperthyroidism and ophthalmopathy. General study results and limits: Blood also contained most expanded thyroid clonotypes above 0.001.

Researchers amplified the TCR beta CDR3 regions from RNA transcripts. In the first-round RT-PCR of the TCR CDR3, the HTBI primer set was used. TCRdb independently ran MiXCR on the multiplex PCR reads; one entry per CDR3 protein. Of around 600,000 distinct CDR3 sequences in the sample, approximately 15% are singletons; the top ten hold roughly 7%. Germline CDR1 and CDR2: DFQATT and SNEGSKA (reference sequence). The CDR3 has 11 residues. V shed 6 bases and J shed 5 bases, with 11 bases lying between them. The clonotype comes from a woman under 30 with Graves' ophthalmopathy. Sequencing used blood. V gene TRBV20-1 combines with J gene TRBJ2-7, with unresolved D. CDR3 nucleotides: TGCAGTGCAACGCCGAGGCACGAGCAGTACTTC. It is translated as CSATPRHEQYF.